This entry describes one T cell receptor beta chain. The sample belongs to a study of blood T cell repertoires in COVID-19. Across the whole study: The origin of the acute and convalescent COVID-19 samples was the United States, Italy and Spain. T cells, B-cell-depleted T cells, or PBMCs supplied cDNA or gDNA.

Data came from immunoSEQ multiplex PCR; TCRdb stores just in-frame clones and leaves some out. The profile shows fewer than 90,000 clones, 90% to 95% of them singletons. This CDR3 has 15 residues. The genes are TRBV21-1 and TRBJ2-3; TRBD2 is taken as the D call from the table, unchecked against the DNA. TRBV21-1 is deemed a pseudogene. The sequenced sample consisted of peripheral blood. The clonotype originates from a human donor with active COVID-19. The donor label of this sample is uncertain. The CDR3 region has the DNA TGTGCCAGCAGCAAAGTTCGGAGGCAGTTAGATACGCAGTATTTT. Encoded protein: CASSKVRRQLDTQYF.